This T cell receptor beta chain was documented in a study of CD8 T cells in ankylosing spondylitis. Study-level results: Ankylosing spondylitis blood appeared to carry a characteristic TCR beta motif of roughly eight highly homologous variants.

Making use of molecular barcodes, quantitative 5'-RACE generated TCR beta libraries. TCRdb called the 5' RACE reads again in MiXCR, with one record for every CDR3 protein. The table has 84,000 or so distinct CDR3 sequences, around 26% seen once. As for this clonotype: Its matching antigen is unknown.

CDR3 length equals 13 residues. The germline gives CDR1 SEHNR, CDR2 FQNEAQ (reference sequence). V lost 0 bases to trimming and J lost 1 base, with 4 bases between them. The receptor was isolated from a male donor with ankylosing spondylitis or in good health (not recorded which). The chain is built from TRBV7-9 and TRBJ2-7; D gene uncertain. The sample taken for sequencing was blood, either unsorted or a sorted T cell fraction (not recorded which). The CDR3 DNA sequence: TGTGCCAGCAGCTTAGCGGCTTCCTACGAGCAGTACTTC. It specifies CASSLAASYEQYF. The full variable domain, completed using reference TRBV7-9 and TRBJ2-7, is DTGVSQNPRHKITKRGQNVTFRCDPISEHNRLYWYRQTLGQGPEFLTYFQNEAQLEKSRLLSDRFSAERPKGSFSTLEIQRTEQGDSAMYLCASSLAASYEQYFGPGTRLTVT.